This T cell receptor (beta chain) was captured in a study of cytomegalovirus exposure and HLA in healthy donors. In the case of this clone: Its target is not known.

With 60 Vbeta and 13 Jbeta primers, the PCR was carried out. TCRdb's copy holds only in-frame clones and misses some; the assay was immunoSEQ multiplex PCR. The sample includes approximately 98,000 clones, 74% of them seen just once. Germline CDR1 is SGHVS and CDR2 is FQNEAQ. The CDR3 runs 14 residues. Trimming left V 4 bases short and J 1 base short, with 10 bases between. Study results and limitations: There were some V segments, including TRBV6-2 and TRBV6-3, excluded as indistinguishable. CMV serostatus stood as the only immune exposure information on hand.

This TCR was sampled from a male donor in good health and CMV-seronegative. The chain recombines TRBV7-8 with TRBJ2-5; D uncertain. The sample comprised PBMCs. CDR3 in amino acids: CASSYRRIQETQYF. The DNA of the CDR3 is TGTGCCAGCAGCTACAGACGGATCCAAGAGACCCAGTACTTC.